Presented here are 10 T cell receptor beta chains from one specimen sequenced in a study of blood T cell repertoires in COVID-19. Sequencing was performed with immunoSEQ multiplex PCR; in TCRdb, only in-frame clones are kept and a portion is missing. The sample contains about 200,000 clones, around 90% of which appear only once. Sequenced input: peripheral blood. These receptors all come from a man in his fifties or sixties with acute or convalescent COVID-19.

The chain links TRBV6-5 to TRBJ1-5; D gene uncertain. The CDR3 covers 14 residues. Trimming removed 0 bases from V and 11 bases from J, with 14 bases in between. Germline CDR1 reads MNHEY; CDR2 reads SVGAGI. The CDR3 DNA is TGTGCCAGCAGTTACTCCGCAGGCACAGTTTCCCAGCATTTT. Its translation is CASSYSAGTVSQHF.

CDR3 in amino acids: CATSRTGVANIQYF. The DNA for the CDR3 is TGTGCCACCAGCAGGACAGGAGTAGCAAACATTCAGTACTTC. The rearrangement joins TRBV15 to TRBJ2-4; TRBD1 might be the D (6 bases). The V end was cut by 3 bases, the J end by 6 bases, with 12 bases between. The CDR3 sequence is 14 residues long. Per germline, CDR1 LNHNV and CDR2 YYDKDF (reference sequence). The whole variable domain, filled in from reference TRBV15 and TRBJ2-4, reads DAMVIQNPRYQVTQFGKPVTLSCSQTLNHNVMYWYQQKSSQAPKLLFHYYDKDFNNEADTPDNFQSRRPNTSFCFLDIRSPGLGDTAMYLCATSRTGVANIQYFGAGTRLSVL.

The chain carries TRBV11-2 and TRBJ2-5; 9 bases agree with TRBD2. The germline CDR1 and CDR2 sequences are SGHAT and FQNNGV. The V segment lost 7 bases and the J segment 0 bases; nucleotides outside the gene matches: 6. This CDR3 has 15 amino acids. CDR3 DNA sequence: TGTGCCAGCATGTGGCGGGGGGGGAACCAAGAGACCCAGTACTTC. Its protein is CASMWRGGNQETQYF.

The chain recombines TRBV6-5 with TRBJ2-5; 9 bases fit TRBD1. The ends lost 0 bases at V and 5 bases at J; junction bases unmatched: 4. The CDR3 is 15 amino acids. Germline-derived CDR1 and CDR2 are MNHEY and SVGAGI. This CDR3 is CASSYSGQGPETQYF. As DNA, the CDR3 is TGTGCCAGCAGTTACTCGGGACAGGGCCCGGAGACCCAGTACTTC.

Note on this clone: The junction departs from the called germline gene at one end, perhaps through a read error. This chain uses TRBV15 with TRBJ2-6; D remains unclear. Germline-derived CDR1 and CDR2 are LNHNV and YYDKDF (reference sequence). The CDR3 has 16 amino acids. The CDR3 region has the DNA TGTGCCACCAGCCGAGACGTATTCTCTGGGGCCAACGTCCTGACTTTC. It is translated as CATSRDVFSGANVLTF.

The rearrangement links TRBV19 to TRBJ1-1; 7 nucleotides align to TRBD1. The CDR3 totals 16 residues. J gave up 7 bases and V 2 bases, and 13 bases lay outside the gene matches. Germline-derived CDR1 and CDR2 are LNHDA and SQIVND (reference sequence). The CDR3 nucleotides are TGTGCCAGTAGTATACTTTCCCGCAGGGGGTATAGTGAAGCTTTCTTT. Protein: CASSILSRRGYSEAFF.

This chain joins TRBV23-1 and TRBJ2-5, with 9 bases matching TRBD2. TRBV23-1 is given ORF status, its function remaining uncertain. The CDR3 runs to 16 residues. The V gene end was trimmed by 6 bases and the J gene end by 0 bases; junction bases not matched to a gene: 8. The CDR3 DNA is TGCGCCAGCAGCCTCAGACTAGCGGTGTACCAAGAGACCCAGTACTTC. This gives the protein CASSLRLAVYQETQYF.

The J gene is TRBJ2-3, the V gene TRBV5-1; no firm D call. CDR3 size: 14 residues. Looked up from germline, CDR1 is SGHRS and CDR2 is YFSETQ. V was pared by 6 bases and J by 1 base, with 12 bases between. CDR3 in amino acids: CASKERQRTDTQYF. CDR3 nucleotide sequence: TGCGCCAGCAAGGAGCGTCAGCGCACAGATACGCAGTATTTT.

This sequence joins TRBV6-6 and TRBJ2-7; TRBD1 matches at 9 bases. The germline V gene has CDR1 MNHNY and CDR2 SVGAGI (reference sequence). The CDR3 is 16 amino acids. The V and J ends lost 5 bases and 7 bases, in that order; junction bases with no gene match: 15. The CDR3 nucleotides are TGTGCCAGCAGTCGAGGTTCAACAGGGGGCAAGATGGAGCAGTACGTC. The encoded protein is CASSRGSTGGKMEQYV.

The chain recombines TRBV25-1 with TRBJ1-6; D remains unclear. The CDR3 totals 12 residues. Germline CDR1 and CDR2: MGHDK and SYGVNS. V lost 6 bases, J lost 6 bases, and 6 bases lay in between. The chain's CDR3 is CASRHTNSPLHF. In nucleotides, the CDR3 is TGTGCCAGCAGACACACTAATTCACCCCTCCACTTT.